This T cell receptor (beta chain) stems from a study of shared clonotypes between healthy human individuals. Study as a whole: A donor's plate count was three for CD4 naive and three for CD4 memory; CD8 naive had two and CD8 memory one. Study results and caveats: Generation of non-shared clonotypes was less probable than generation of clonotypes shared by all four donors. Only blood samples were collected, and tissue repertoires likely differ.

The repertoire was sequenced with immunoSEQ multiplex PCR; TCRdb's copy has only in-frame clones and lacks some. The repertoire holds some 2 million clones, with approximately 95% as singletons. This CDR3 has 16 residues. Trimming removed 0 bases from V and 2 bases from J; junction bases left unmatched: 3. From germline, CDR1 is ENHRY and CDR2 SYGVKD. Regarding this clone: The antigen is undetermined.

Investigators divided CD4+ cells into CD45RA+ naive and CD45RA-negative memory subsets. The source material was naive CD4+ T cells sorted from blood. Sample subset: CD45RA+ positively selected. This receptor was taken from a man younger than 30 in good health. The rearrangement uses TRBV10-3 and TRBJ1-5; 8 bases fit TRBD1. CDR3: CAISESGGQGNQPQHF. DNA for the CDR3: TGTGCCATCAGTGAGTCGGGGGGACAGGGCAATCAGCCCCAGCATTTT.